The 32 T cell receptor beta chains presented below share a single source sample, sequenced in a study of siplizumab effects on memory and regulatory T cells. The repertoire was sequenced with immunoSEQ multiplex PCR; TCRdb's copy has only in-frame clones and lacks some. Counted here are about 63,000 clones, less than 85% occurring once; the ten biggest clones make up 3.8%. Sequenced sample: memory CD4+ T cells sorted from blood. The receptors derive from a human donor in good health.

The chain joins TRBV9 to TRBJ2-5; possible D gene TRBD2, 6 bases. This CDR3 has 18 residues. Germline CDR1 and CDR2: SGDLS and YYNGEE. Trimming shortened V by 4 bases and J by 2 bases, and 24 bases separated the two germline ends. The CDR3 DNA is TGTGCCAGCAGCTCCTCATGGGGGGTGGGAGGCTCACAAGAGACCCAGTACTTC. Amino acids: CASSSSWGVGGSQETQYF.

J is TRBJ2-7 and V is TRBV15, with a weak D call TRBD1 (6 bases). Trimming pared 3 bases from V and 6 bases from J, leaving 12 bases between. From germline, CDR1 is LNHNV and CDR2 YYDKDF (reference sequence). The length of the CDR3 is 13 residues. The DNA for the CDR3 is TGTGCCACCAGCAGGGACATCAGGGGCGAGCAGTACTTC. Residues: CATSRDIRGEQYF.

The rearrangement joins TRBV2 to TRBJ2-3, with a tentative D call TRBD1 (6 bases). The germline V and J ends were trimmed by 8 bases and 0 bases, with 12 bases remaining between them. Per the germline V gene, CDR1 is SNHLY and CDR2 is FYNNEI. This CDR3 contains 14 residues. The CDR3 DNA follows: TGTGCCAGCCAAGACAGGTCGAGCACAGATACGCAGTATTTT. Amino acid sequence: CASQDRSSTDTQYF.

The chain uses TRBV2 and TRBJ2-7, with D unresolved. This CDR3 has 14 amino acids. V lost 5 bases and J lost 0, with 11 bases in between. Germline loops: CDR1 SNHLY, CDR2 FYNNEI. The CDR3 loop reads CASSLSGPSYEQYF. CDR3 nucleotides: TGTGCCAGCAGTTTATCCGGGCCCTCCTACGAGCAGTACTTC.

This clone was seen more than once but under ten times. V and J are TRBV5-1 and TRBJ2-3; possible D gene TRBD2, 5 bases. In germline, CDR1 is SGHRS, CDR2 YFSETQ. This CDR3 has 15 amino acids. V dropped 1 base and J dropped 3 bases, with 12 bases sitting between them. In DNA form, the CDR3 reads TGCGCCAGCAGCTTGCGGCTGGGGAGTACAGATACGCAGTATTTT. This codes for CASSLRLGSTDTQYF.

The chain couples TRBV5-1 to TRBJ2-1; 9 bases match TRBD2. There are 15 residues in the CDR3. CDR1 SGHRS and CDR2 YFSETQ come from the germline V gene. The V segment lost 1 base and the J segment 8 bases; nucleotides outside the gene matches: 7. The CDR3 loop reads CASSLSSGRFDEQFF. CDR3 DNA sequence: TGCGCCAGCAGCTTGAGTAGCGGGAGATTCGATGAGCAGTTCTTC.

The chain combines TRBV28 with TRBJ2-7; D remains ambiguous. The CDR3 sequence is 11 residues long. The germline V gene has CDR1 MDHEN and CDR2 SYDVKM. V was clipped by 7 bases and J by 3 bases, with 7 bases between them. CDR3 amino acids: CASTRYYEQYF. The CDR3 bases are TGTGCCAGCACCCGGTACTACGAGCAGTACTTC.

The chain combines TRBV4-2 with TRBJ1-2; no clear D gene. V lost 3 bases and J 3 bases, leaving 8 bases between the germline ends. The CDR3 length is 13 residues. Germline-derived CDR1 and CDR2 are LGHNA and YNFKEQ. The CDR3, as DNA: TGTGCCAGCAGCCAGGGATCTGACTATGGCTACACCTTC. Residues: CASSQGSDYGYTF.

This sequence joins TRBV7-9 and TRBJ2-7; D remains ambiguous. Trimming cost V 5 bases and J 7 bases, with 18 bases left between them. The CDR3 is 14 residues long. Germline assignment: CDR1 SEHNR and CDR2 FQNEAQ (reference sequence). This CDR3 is CASSPQPLWWEQYF. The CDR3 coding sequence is TGTGCCAGCAGCCCTCAGCCCCTTTGGTGGGAGCAGTACTTC.

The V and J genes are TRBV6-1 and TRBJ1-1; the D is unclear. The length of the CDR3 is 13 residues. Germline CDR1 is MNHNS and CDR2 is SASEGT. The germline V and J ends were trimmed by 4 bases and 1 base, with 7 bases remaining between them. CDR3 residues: CASSVHKNTEAFF. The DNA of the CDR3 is TGTGCCAGCAGTGTACACAAGAACACTGAAGCTTTCTTT.

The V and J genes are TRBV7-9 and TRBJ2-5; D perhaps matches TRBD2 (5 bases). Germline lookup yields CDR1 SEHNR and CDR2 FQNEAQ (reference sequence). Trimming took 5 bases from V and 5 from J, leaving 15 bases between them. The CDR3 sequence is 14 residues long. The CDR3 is CASSPRRGDETQYF. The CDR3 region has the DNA TGTGCCAGCAGCCCGAGACGGGGTGACGAGACCCAGTACTTC.

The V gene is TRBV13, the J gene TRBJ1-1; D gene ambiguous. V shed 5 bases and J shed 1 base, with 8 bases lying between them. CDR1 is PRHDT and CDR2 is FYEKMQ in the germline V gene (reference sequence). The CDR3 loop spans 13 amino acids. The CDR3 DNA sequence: TGTGCCAGCAGCCAAAACAGGAACACTGAAGCTTTCTTT. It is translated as CASSQNRNTEAFF. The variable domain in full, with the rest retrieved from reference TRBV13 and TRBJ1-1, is AAGVIQSPRHLIKEKRETATLKCYPIPRHDTVYWYQQGPGQDPQFLISFYEKMQSDKGSIPDRFSAQQFSDYHSELNMSSLELGDSALYFCASSQNRNTEAFFGQGTRLTVV.

The CDR3 loop reads CASSTGQGANKETQYF. The CDR3 bases are TGCGCCAGCAGCACAGGACAGGGGGCCAACAAAGAGACCCAGTACTTC. The chain is built from TRBV5-1 and TRBJ2-5, with TRBD1 matching 11 bases. The CDR3 covers 16 residues. In germline, CDR1 is SGHRS, CDR2 YFSETQ. J gave up 3 bases and V 4 bases, and 8 bases lay outside the gene matches.

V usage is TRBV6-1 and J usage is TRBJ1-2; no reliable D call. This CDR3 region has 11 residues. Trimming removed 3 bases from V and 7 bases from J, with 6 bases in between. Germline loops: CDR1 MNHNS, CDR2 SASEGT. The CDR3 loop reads CASSENFGYTF. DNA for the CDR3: TGTGCCAGCAGTGAGAATTTTGGCTACACCTTC.

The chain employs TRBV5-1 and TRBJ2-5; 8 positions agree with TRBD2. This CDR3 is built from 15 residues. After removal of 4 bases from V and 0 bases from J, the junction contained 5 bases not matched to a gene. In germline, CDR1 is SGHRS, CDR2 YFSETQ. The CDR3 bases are TGCGCCAGCAGCGTTAGCGGGGAAAACCAAGAGACCCAGTACTTC. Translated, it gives CASSVSGENQETQYF. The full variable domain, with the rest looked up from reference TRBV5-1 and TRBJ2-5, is KAGVTQTPRYLIKTRGQQVTLSCSPISGHRSVSWYQQTPGQGLQFLFEYFSETQRNKGNFPGRFSGRQFSNSRSEMNVSTLELGDSALYLCASSVSGENQETQYFGPGTRLLVL.

The chain's CDR3 is CASSPGQGRATNEKLFF. In DNA form, the CDR3 reads TGTGCCAGCAGTCCGGGACAGGGGAGAGCAACTAATGAAAAACTGTTTTTT. The rearrangement joins TRBV27 to TRBJ1-4, with 10 bases identical to TRBD1. The CDR3 runs to 17 residues. Germline V gene lookup returns CDR1 MNHEY and CDR2 SMNVEV (reference sequence). V was clipped by 5 bases and J by 0 bases; unmatched bases: 6.

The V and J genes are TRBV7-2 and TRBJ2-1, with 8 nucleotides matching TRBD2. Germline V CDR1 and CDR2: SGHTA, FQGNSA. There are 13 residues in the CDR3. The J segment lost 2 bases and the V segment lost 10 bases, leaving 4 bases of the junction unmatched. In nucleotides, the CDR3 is TGTGCCACCACGGGGGGGCCCTACAATGAGCAGTTCTTC. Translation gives CATTGGPYNEQFF. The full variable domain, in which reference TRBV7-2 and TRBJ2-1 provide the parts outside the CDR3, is GAGVSQSPSNKVTEKGKDVELRCDPISGHTALYWYRQSLGQGLEFLIYFQGNSAPDKSGLPSDRFSAERTGGSVSTLTIQRTQQEDSAVYLCATTGGPYNEQFFGPGTRLTVL.

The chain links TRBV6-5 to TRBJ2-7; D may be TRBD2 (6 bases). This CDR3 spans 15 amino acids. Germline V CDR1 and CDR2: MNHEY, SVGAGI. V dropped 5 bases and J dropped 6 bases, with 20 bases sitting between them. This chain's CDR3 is CASSLRTTLDAEQYF. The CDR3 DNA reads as TGTGCCAGCAGTCTGCGGACTACTCTTGACGCCGAGCAGTACTTC.

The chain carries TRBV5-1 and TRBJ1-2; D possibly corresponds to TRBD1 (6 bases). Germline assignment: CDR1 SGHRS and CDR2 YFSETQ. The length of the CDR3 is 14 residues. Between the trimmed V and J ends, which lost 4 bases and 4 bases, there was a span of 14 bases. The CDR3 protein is CASSDQGSGYGYTF. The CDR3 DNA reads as TGCGCCAGCAGCGATCAGGGGTCGGGCTATGGCTACACCTTC.

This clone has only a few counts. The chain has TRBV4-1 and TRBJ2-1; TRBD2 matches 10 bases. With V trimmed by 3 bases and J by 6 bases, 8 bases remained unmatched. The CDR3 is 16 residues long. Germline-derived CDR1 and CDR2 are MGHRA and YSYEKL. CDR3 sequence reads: CASSQATSGYGNEQFF. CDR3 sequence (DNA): TGCGCCAGCAGCCAGGCGACTAGCGGGTATGGCAATGAGCAGTTCTTC.

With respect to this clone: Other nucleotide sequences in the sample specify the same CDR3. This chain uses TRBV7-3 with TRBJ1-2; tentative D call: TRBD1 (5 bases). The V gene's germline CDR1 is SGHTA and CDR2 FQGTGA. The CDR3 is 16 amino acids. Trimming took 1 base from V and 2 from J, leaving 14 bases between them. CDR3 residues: CASSLIPGPGNYGYTF. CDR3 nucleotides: TGTGCCAGCAGCTTAATCCCAGGGCCTGGGAACTATGGCTACACCTTC.

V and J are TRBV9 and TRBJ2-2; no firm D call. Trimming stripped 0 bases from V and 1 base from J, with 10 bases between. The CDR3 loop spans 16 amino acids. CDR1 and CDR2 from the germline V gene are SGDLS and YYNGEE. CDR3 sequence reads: CASSVEEDMNTGELFF. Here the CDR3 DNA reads TGTGCCAGCAGCGTAGAAGAGGATATGAACACCGGGGAGCTGTTTTTT.

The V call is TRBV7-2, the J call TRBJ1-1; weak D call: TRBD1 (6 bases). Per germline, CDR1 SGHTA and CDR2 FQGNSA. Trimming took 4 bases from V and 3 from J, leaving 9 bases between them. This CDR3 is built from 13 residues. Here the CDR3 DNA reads TGTGCCAGCAGCTCGTCAGGGGACACTGAAGCTTTCTTT. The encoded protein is CASSSSGDTEAFF.

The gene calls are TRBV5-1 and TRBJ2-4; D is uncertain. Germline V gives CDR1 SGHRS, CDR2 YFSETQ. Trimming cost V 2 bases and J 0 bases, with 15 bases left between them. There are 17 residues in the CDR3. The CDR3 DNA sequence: TGCGCCAGCAGCTTATTTGCTCTGGGATTAGCCAAAAACATTCAGTACTTC. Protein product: CASSLFALGLAKNIQYF.

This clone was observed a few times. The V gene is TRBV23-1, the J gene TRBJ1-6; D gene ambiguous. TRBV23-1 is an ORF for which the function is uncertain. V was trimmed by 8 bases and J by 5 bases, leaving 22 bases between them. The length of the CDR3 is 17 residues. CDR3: CASSSRHSPKDNSPLHF. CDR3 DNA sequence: TGCGCCAGCTCATCCAGACATTCTCCTAAGGATAATTCACCCCTCCACTTT.

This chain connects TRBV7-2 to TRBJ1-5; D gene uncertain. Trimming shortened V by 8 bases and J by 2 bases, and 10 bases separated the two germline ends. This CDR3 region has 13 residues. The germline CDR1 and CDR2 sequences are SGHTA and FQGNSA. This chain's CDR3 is CASGPRGNQPQHF. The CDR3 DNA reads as TGTGCCAGCGGCCCCCGCGGCAATCAGCCCCAGCATTTT.

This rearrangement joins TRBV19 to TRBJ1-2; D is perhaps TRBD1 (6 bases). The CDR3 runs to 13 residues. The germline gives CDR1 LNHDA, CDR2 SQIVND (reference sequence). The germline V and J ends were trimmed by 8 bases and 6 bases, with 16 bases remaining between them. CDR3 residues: CASAGHTRNGYTF. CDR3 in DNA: TGTGCCAGTGCGGGACACACCCGGAATGGCTACACCTTC.

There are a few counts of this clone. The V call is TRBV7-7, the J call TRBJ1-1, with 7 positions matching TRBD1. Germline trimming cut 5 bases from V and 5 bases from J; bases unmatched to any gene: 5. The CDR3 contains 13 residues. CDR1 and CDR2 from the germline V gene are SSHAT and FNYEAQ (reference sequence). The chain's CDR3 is CASSLDRETEAFF. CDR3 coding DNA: TGTGCCAGCAGCCTTGACAGGGAGACTGAAGCTTTCTTT.

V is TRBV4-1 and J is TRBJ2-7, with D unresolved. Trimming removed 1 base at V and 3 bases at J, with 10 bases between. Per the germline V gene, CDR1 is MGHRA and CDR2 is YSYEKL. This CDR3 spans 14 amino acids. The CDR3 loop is CASSQAHLGYEQYF. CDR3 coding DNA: TGCGCCAGCAGCCAAGCCCACCTAGGCTACGAGCAGTACTTC.

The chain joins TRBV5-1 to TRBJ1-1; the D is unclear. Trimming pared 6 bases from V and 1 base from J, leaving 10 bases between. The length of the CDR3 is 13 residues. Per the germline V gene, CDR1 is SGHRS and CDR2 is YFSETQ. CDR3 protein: CASKRITNTEAFF. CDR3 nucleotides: TGCGCCAGCAAGAGGATCACGAACACTGAAGCTTTCTTT.

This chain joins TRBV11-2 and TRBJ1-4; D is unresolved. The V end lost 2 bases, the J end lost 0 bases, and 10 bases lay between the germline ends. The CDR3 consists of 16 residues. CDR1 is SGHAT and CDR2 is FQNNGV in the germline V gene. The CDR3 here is CASSLMWAATNEKLFF. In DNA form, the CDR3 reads TGTGCCAGCAGCTTAATGTGGGCGGCAACTAATGAAAAACTGTTTTTT.

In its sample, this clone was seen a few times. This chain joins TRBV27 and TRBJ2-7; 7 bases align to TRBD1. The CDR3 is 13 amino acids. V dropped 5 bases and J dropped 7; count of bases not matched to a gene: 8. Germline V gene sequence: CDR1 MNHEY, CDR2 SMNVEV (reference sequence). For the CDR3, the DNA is TGTGCCAGCAGTCTAACACAGGGGACGGAGCAGTACTTC. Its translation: CASSLTQGTEQYF.